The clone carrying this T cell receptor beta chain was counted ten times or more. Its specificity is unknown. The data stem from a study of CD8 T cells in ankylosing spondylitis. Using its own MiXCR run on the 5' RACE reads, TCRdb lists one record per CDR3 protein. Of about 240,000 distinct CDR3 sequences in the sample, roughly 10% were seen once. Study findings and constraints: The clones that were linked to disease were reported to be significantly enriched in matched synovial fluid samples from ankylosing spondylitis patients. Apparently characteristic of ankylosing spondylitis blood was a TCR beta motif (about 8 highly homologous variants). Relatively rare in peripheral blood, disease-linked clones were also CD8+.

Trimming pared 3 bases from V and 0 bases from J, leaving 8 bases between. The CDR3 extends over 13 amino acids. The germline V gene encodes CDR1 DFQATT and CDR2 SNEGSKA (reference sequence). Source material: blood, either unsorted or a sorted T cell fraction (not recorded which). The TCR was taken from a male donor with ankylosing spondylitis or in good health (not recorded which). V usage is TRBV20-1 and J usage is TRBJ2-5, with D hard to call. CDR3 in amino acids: CSASPMYQETQYF. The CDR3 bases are TGCAGTGCTAGTCCCATGTACCAAGAGACCCAGTACTTC.